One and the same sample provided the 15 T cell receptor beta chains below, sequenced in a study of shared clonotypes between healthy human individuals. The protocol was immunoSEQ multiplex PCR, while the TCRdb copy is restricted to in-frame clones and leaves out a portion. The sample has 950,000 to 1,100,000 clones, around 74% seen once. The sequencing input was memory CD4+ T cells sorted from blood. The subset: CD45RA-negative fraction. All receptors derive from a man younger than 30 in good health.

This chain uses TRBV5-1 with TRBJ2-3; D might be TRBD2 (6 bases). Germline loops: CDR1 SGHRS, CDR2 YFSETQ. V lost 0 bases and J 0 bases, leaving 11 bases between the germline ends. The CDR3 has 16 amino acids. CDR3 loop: CASSLAGVPSTDTQYF. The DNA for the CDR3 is TGCGCCAGCAGCTTGGCGGGGGTTCCTAGCACAGATACGCAGTATTTT.

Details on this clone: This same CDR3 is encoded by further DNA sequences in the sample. CDR3 nucleotides: TGTGCCAGTAGTCGAGGGGCCAAAAACATTCAGTACTTC. It translates to CASSRGAKNIQYF. This chain links TRBV19 with TRBJ2-4; D might be TRBD2 (5 bases). V gave up 5 bases and J gave up 1 base, with 6 bases separating them. Germline values: CDR1 LNHDA, CDR2 SQIVND (reference sequence). The CDR3 has 13 amino acids.

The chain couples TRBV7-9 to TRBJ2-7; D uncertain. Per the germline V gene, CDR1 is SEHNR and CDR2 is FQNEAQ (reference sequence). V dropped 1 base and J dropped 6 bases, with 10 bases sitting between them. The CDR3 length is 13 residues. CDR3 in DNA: TGTGCCAGCAGCTTAGATGGTCCGTCCGAGCAGTACTTC. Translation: CASSLDGPSEQYF.

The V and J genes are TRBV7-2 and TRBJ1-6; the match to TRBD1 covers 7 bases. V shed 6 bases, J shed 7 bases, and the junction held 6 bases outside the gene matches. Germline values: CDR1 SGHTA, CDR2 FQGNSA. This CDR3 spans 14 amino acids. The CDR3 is CASSIDRVNSPLHF. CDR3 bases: TGTGCCAGCAGTATAGACAGGGTAAATTCACCCCTCCACTTT.

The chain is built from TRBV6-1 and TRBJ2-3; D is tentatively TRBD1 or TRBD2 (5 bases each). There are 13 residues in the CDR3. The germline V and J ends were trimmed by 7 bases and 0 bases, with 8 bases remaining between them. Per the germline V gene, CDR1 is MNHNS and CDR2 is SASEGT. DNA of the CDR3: TGTGCCAGCAACCGGGACAGCACAGATACGCAGTATTTT. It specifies CASNRDSTDTQYF.

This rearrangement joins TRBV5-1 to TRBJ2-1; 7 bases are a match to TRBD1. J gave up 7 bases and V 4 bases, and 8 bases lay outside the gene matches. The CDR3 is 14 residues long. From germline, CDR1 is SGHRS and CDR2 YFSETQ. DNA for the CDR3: TGCGCCAGCAGCACCGGACAGGAGGTAAATGAGCAGTTCTTC. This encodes CASSTGQEVNEQFF.

The DNA of the CDR3 is TGCGCCAGCAATCAGGGGGCGGATTCACCCCTCCACTTT. It yields the protein CASNQGADSPLHF. This chain uses TRBV5-1 with TRBJ1-6; TRBD1 matches at 8 bases. V was pared by 6 bases and J by 8 bases, with 4 bases of the junction left unmatched. This CDR3 is built from 13 residues. The germline gives CDR1 SGHRS, CDR2 YFSETQ.

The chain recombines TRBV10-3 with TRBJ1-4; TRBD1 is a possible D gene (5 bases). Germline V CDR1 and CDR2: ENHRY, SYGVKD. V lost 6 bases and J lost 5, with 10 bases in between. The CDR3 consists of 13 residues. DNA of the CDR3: TGTGCCATCAGCGCCGGGGGGAATGAAAAACTGTTTTTT. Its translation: CAISAGGNEKLFF.

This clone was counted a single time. DNA for the CDR3: TGTGCCAGCAGTGAAGATGCGGGAACTAATGAAAAACTGTTTTTT. This gives the protein CASSEDAGTNEKLFF. This chain links TRBV2 with TRBJ1-4; no reliable D call. Trimming left V 1 base short and J 1 base short, with 7 bases between. Germline V CDR1 and CDR2: SNHLY, FYNNEI. The length of the CDR3 is 15 residues.

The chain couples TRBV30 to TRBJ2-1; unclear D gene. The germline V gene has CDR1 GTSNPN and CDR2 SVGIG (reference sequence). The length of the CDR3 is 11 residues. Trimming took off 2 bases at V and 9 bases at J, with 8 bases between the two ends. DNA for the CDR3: TGTGCCTGGAGTAGAGTAGGTGAGCAGTTCTTC. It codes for CAWSRVGEQFF. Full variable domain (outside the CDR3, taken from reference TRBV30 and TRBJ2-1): SQTIHQWPATLVQPVGSPLSLECTVEGTSNPNLYWYRQAAGRGLQLLFYSVGIGQISSEVPQNLSASRPQDRQFILSSKKLLLSDSGFYLCAWSRVGEQFFGPGTRLTVL.

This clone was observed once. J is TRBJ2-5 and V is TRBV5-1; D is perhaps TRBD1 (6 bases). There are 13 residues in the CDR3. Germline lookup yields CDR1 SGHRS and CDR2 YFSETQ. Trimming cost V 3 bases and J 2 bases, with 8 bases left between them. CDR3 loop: CASSWTEQETQYF. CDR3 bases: TGCGCCAGCAGCTGGACAGAGCAAGAGACCCAGTACTTC.

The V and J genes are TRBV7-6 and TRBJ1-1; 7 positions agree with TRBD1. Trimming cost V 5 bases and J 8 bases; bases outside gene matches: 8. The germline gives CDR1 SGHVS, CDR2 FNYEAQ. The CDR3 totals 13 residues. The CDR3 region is CASSPQGLGEAFF. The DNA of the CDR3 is TGTGCCAGCAGCCCACAGGGGTTAGGGGAAGCTTTCTTT.

The CDR3 nucleotides read TGTGCCAGCAGCGGACGCACAGATACGCAGTATTTT. Amino acids: CASSGRTDTQYF. The V call is TRBV9, the J call TRBJ2-3; D not resolved. Looked up from germline, CDR1 is SGDLS and CDR2 is YYNGEE. The CDR3 is 12 amino acids. Trimming left V 3 bases short and J 1 base short, with 3 bases between.

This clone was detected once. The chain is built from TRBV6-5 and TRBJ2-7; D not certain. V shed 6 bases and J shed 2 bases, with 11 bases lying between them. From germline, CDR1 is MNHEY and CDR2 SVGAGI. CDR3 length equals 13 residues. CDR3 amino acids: CASSPKRAYEQYF. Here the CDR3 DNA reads TGTGCCAGCAGCCCGAAACGGGCCTACGAGCAGTACTTC.

The CDR3 loop is CASSFRDRDTGELFF. CDR3 bases: TGTGCCAGCAGTTTTCGGGACAGGGATACCGGGGAGCTGTTTTTT. The chain combines TRBV28 with TRBJ2-2, with 9 bases matching TRBD1. Trimming at V came to 3 bases and at J to 5 bases, leaving 4 bases not matched to a gene. CDR1 is MDHEN and CDR2 is SYDVKM in the germline V gene. The CDR3 loop spans 15 amino acids.